The clone carrying this T cell receptor beta chain occurred a few times. Its specificity is not known. The assay was immunoSEQ multiplex PCR, and TCRdb's table has in-frame clones only and misses some. The sample has about 92,000 clones; roughly half are singletons. The entry originates in a study of shared clonotypes between healthy human individuals. Study-wide background: Three men and two women, aged 18 to 49, were donors. Points from the study as a whole: Read depth was anticipated to influence clonotype sharing among donors.

The CDR3 totals 14 residues. The V and J ends lost 6 bases and 1 base respectively, with 12 bases between them. The V gene's germline CDR1 is MNHNS and CDR2 SASEGT. Sequencing used PBMCs. This clonotype was sampled from a woman aged 40 to 50 in good health. Some clones in this sample may be carry-over from other donors' samples. The chain couples TRBV6-1 to TRBJ1-2; no definite D call. This CDR3 is CASRPLILNYGYTF. For the CDR3, the DNA is TGTGCCAGCAGACCACTCATACTTAACTATGGCTACACCTTC.